This T cell receptor (beta chain) was identified during a study of blood T cell repertoires in COVID-19. At the level of the study: Specimens from acute and convalescent COVID-19 originated in the United States, Italy and Spain.

The germline V and J ends were trimmed by 1 base and 0 bases, with 4 bases remaining between them. The CDR3 is 14 residues long. The germline V gene has CDR1 LGHNA and CDR2 YSLEER. Sequenced by immunoSEQ multiplex PCR; TCRdb stores in-frame clones only, minus some. The repertoire consists of more than 85,000 clones, with roughly 80% occurring once and the leading ten covering 15% to 17%. This chain links TRBV4-3 with TRBJ1-5; D remains unclear. Sequenced: peripheral blood. The clonotype was recovered from an elderly woman with acute or convalescent COVID-19. CDR3 coding DNA: TGCGCCAGCAGCCAAGCATTTAGCAATCAGCCCCAGCATTTT. It translates to CASSQAFSNQPQHF.